Listed below are T cell receptor beta chains from one sample, sequenced in a study of cytomegalovirus exposure and HLA in healthy donors. Assay used: immunoSEQ multiplex PCR; TCRdb lists only in-frame clones, some missing. Here the sample table reports 100,000 to 150,000 clones. Sequenced sample: PBMCs. The receptors here all came from a woman aged 35 to 49 in good health and CMV-seropositive. CDR3s include the opening cysteine and the closing phenylalanine or tryptophan. A D gene is named only where the DNA matches it firmly.

>TRBJ2-3|TRBV19|TRBD2|14
CASSSAGVGDTQYF
TGTGCCAGTAGTAGCGCGGGGGTAGGAGATACGCAGTATTTT
>TRBJ2-2|TRBV29-1|NA|15
CSVAEPGVLTGELFF
TGCAGCGTTGCCGAACCGGGAGTCTTGACCGGGGAGCTGTTTTTT
>TRBJ2-3|TRBV5-6|TRBD1|14
CASSFTGGEDTQYF
TGTGCCAGCAGCTTTACAGGGGGCGAAGATACGCAGTATTTT
>TRBJ2-3|TRBV9|NA|12
CASSVAQGPQYF
TGTGCCAGCAGCGTAGCTCAGGGTCCGCAGTATTTT
>TRBJ1-1|TRBV7-3|NA|13
CASRPTGNTEAFF
TGTGCCAGCAGACCGACAGGGAACACTGAAGCTTTCTTT
>TRBJ2-7|TRBV5-1|NA|14
CASSWSPALYEQYF
TGCGCCAGCAGCTGGTCCCCAGCGCTCTACGAGCAGTACTTC
>TRBJ1-4|TRBV9|TRBD1|17
CASSGGQGAPTNEKLFF
TGTGCCAGCAGCGGCGGACAGGGGGCTCCAACTAATGAAAAACTGTTTTTT
>TRBJ2-7|TRBV5-1|NA|14
CASSLERGLAEQYF
TGCGCCAGCAGCTTAGAAAGGGGATTGGCCGAGCAGTACTTC
>TRBJ2-7|TRBV5-1|TRBD2|16
CASSTRLAGVADEQYF
TGCGCCAGCAGCACTCGACTAGCGGGAGTCGCCGACGAGCAGTACTTC
>TRBJ2-3|TRBV18|NA|14
CASSPRQVTDTQYF
TGTGCCAGCTCACCCCGACAAGTTACAGATACGCAGTATTTT
>TRBJ2-7|TRBV7-8|TRBD2|15
CASSLVLADTYEQYF
TGTGCCAGCAGCTTAGTCCTAGCGGATACCTACGAGCAGTACTTC
>TRBJ1-1|TRBV7-3|NA|14
CASSPLGRGAEAFF
TGTGCCAGCAGCCCCCTGGGCAGGGGCGCTGAAGCTTTCTTT
>TRBJ2-7|TRBV1|NA|17
CTSSQESEGESTYEQYF
TGCACCAGCAGCCAAGAGTCGGAGGGAGAAAGTACCTACGAGCAGTACTTC
>TRBJ1-1|TRBV28|TRBD1|17
CASSVGQGAAWSTEAFF
TGTGCCAGCAGTGTGGGACAGGGGGCTGCCTGGAGCACTGAAGCTTTCTTT
>TRBJ1-1|TRBV30|NA|18
CAWSVRRGGVGSNTEAFF
TGTGCCTGGAGTGTACGCAGGGGAGGGGTGGGTTCAAACACTGAAGCTTTCTTT
>TRBJ2-1|TRBV29-1|NA|13
CSVRRDSYNEQFF
TGCAGCGTTCGCCGGGACTCCTACAATGAGCAGTTCTTC
>TRBJ2-7|TRBV19|TRBD2|17
CASSIRLAGGRTYEQYF
TGTGCCAGTAGTATCAGACTAGCGGGAGGGCGGACCTACGAGCAGTACTTC
>TRBJ1-2|TRBV10-3|NA|13
CAISESNSRGYTF
TGTGCCATCAGTGAGTCGAATTCTCGGGGCTACACCTTC
>TRBJ1-2|TRBV18|TRBD1|14
CASSPGQEVRGYTF
TGTGCCAGCTCACCTGGACAGGAGGTTAGAGGCTACACCTTC
>TRBJ2-2|TRBV4-3|TRBD2|16
CASSPGLAGATGELFF
TGCGCCAGCAGCCCCGGACTAGCTGGAGCCACCGGGGAGCTGTTTTTT